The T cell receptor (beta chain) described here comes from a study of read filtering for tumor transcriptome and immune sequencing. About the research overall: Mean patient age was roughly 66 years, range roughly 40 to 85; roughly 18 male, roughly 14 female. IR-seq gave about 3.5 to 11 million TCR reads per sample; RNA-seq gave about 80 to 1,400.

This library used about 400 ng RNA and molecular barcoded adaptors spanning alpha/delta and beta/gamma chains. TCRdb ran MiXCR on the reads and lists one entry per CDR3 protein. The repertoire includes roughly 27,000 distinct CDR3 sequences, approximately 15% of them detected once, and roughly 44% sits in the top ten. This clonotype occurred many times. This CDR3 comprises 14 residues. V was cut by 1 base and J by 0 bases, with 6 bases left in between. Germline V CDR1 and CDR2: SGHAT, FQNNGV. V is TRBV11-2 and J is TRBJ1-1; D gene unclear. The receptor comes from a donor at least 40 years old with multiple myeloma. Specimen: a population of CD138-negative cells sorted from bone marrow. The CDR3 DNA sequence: TGTGCCAGCAGCTTAGGGGCGGTGAACACTGAAGCTTTCTTT. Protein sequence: CASSLGAVNTEAFF.